The 9 T cell receptor beta chains below were found in one sample sequenced in a study of T cells in localized non-small cell lung cancer. Sequenced by immunoSEQ multiplex PCR; TCRdb stores in-frame clones only, minus some. Among roughly 71,000 clones listed, approximately 87% were seen once. Source: peripheral blood, taken before any cancer treatment. All receptors derive from a male donor older than 55 with stage III squamous cell lung carcinoma.

The genes are TRBV23-1 and TRBJ1-2; 9 nucleotides match TRBD1. TRBV23-1 belongs to the ORF category, with a function that is uncertain. The CDR3 is 17 amino acids. V shed 2 bases, J shed 2 bases, and the junction held 9 bases outside the gene matches. CDR3 sequence (DNA): TGCGCCAGCAGTCAACGGGACAGGGCGGCTATAAACTATGGCTACACCTTC. It specifies CASSQRDRAAINYGYTF.

This chain connects TRBV6-6 to TRBJ1-5; D is possibly TRBD1 (5 bases). Trimming took 0 bases from V and 4 from J, leaving 13 bases between them. The CDR3 extends over 16 amino acids. Germline CDR1 is MNHNY and CDR2 is SVGAGI (reference sequence). The chain's CDR3 is CASSYSIQAQNQPQHF. In DNA, the CDR3 is TGTGCCAGCAGTTACTCTATACAGGCCCAGAATCAGCCCCAGCATTTT.

This clone appeared once. The chain combines TRBV6-1 with TRBJ2-7; TRBD1 agrees at 7 bases. The CDR3 runs 11 residues. Trimming cost V 6 bases and J 6 bases; bases outside gene matches: 2. Germline V gene lookup returns CDR1 MNHNS and CDR2 SASEGT. CDR3 residues: CASRTGREQYF. The CDR3, as DNA: TGTGCCAGCAGGACAGGGCGCGAGCAGTACTTC.

The V gene is TRBV14, the J gene TRBJ2-5, with D tentatively TRBD1 (5 bases). The germline CDR1 and CDR2 sequences are SGHDN and FVKESK. V lost 1 base and J 4 bases, leaving 13 bases between the germline ends. CDR3 length: 15 residues. CDR3 nucleotide sequence: TGTGCCAGCAGCCAAGGGATCAGGGTGCGAGAGACCCAGTACTTC. As protein: CASSQGIRVRETQYF.

The rearrangement uses TRBV11-2 and TRBJ1-2, with TRBD1 matching 8 bases. Germline CDR1 reads SGHAT; CDR2 reads FQNNGV. V gave up 6 bases and J gave up 4 bases; unmatched junction bases: 4. This CDR3 contains 13 residues. CDR3 nucleotide sequence: TGTGCCAGCAGTCCAGGACAGGGCTATGGCTACACCTTC. This encodes CASSPGQGYGYTF.

This chain connects TRBV7-9 to TRBJ2-7; D may be TRBD1 (6 bases). The CDR3 runs to 15 residues. CDR1 and CDR2 from the germline V gene are SEHNR and FQNEAQ (reference sequence). V was cut by 2 bases and J by 3 bases, with 14 bases left in between. The CDR3 DNA is TGTGCCAGCAGCTTATTAATGGGGGCCGGCTACGAGCAGTACTTC. Translated, it gives CASSLLMGAGYEQYF. The variable domain in full, completed from reference TRBV7-9 and TRBJ2-7, reads DTGVSQNPRHKITKRGQNVTFRCDPISEHNRLYWYRQTLGQGPEFLTYFQNEAQLEKSRLLSDRFSAERPKGSFSTLEIQRTEQGDSAMYLCASSLLMGAGYEQYFGPGTRLTVT.

This rearrangement joins TRBV28 to TRBJ2-2; D may be TRBD1 or TRBD2 (5 bases each). This CDR3 has 16 residues. From germline, CDR1 is MDHEN and CDR2 SYDVKM. Trimming cost V 6 bases and J 0 bases, with 14 bases left between them. CDR3 amino acids: CASSPVGPPNTGELFF. CDR3 coding DNA: TGTGCCAGCAGCCCCGTGGGACCGCCGAACACCGGGGAGCTGTTTTTT.

The genes are TRBV21-1 and TRBJ2-7. TRBV21-1 is a pseudogene segment. The CDR3 sequence is 14 residues long. The CDR3 DNA sequence: TGTGCCAGCAGCAAAGGAGGGGGGCTGTACGAGCAGTACGTC. This sequence encodes CASSKGGGLYEQYV.

This clone was seen only once. This chain links TRBV6-1 with TRBJ1-5; TRBD1 is a possible D gene (6 bases). Germline V gene data show CDR1 as MNHNS and CDR2 as SASEGT. This CDR3 region has 13 residues. V was shortened by 5 bases and J by 6 bases, with 11 bases between the two germline ends. CDR3 protein: CASSLTGSQPQHF. The CDR3 region has the DNA TGTGCCAGCAGTCTCACAGGGTCTCAGCCCCAGCATTTT.